This T cell receptor (beta chain) was retrieved from a study of OX40 agonist ivuxolimab in advanced cancers. Overall study: Patients received ivuxolimab, an intravenous treatment, every 2 weeks at 0.01 to 10 mg/kg. Study-level findings and limits: Fewer expanded clones were found on average in CD4+ than in CD8+ T cells. The specificity for antigen of the expanded peripheral T cells was not determined.

The CDR3 extends over 13 amino acids. Germline CDR1 and CDR2: MNHEY and SVGAGI. Trimming removed 6 bases at V and 0 bases at J, with 3 bases between. Using immunoSEQ multiplex PCR, the repertoire was profiled, and TCRdb retains in-frame clones only, with some absent. The profile shows around 80,000 clones, roughly 92% of them singletons. As for this clone: Its antigen is unknown.

This chain uses TRBV6-5 with TRBJ2-6, with D unclear. The specimen comprised CD4+ or CD8+ T cells sorted from blood, sampled in a trial of the OX40 agonist ivuxolimab. The receptor comes from an adult with an advanced solid tumor such as melanoma, head and neck, liver or kidney cancer. The CDR3 bases are TGTGCCAGCAGGAACTCTGGGGCCAACGTCCTGACTTTC. Its protein product is CASRNSGANVLTF.